The next 21 T cell receptor beta chains were all read from a single sample in a study of cytomegalovirus exposure and HLA in healthy donors. PCR used 60 Vbeta primers and 13 Jbeta primers. Assay: immunoSEQ multiplex PCR; the TCRdb copy retains only in-frame clones and omits some. The sample includes about 130,000 clones, about 82% of them seen just once. Sample: PBMCs. Receptor source: a man aged 30 to 45 in good health and CMV-seronegative.

In nucleotides, the CDR3 is TGTGCCAGCAGCTCCCGGACTAGCGGGAGTGATGAGCAGTTCTTC. As protein: CASSSRTSGSDEQFF. This sequence joins TRBV7-6 and TRBJ2-1, with TRBD2 identical over 13 bases. Trimming removed 4 bases from V and 8 bases from J; junction bases left unmatched: 5. The CDR3 runs 15 residues. Germline CDR1 and CDR2: SGHVS and FNYEAQ.

The chain recombines TRBV10-3 with TRBJ2-5; 7 nucleotides align to TRBD1. Germline assignment: CDR1 ENHRY and CDR2 SYGVKD. Unmatched junction bases numbered 9, after V lost 7 bases and J lost 4 bases. The CDR3 runs to 14 residues. In nucleotides, the CDR3 is TGTGCCATCACCTCAGACAGGGAAAGAGAGACCCAGTACTTC. It specifies CAITSDRERETQYF.

V usage is TRBV10-3 and J usage is TRBJ2-7; 8 bases align to TRBD1. This CDR3 comprises 14 residues. The germline gives CDR1 ENHRY, CDR2 SYGVKD. Trimming at V came to 7 bases and at J to 6 bases, leaving 11 bases not matched to a gene. The CDR3 DNA reads as TGTGCCATCATGCAGGGGGCCCAGTCGGGCGAGCAGTACTTC. Amino acid sequence: CAIMQGAQSGEQYF.

V is TRBV7-8 and J is TRBJ2-5; TRBD2 is a possible D gene (6 bases). The germline gives CDR1 SGHVS, CDR2 FQNEAQ. The V end lost 7 bases, the J end lost 0 bases, and 18 bases lay between the germline ends. This CDR3 has 16 amino acids. Written as DNA, the CDR3 is TGTGCCAGCAACAAAGGGTTTGGCGGGAACCAAGAGACCCAGTACTTC. Translation: CASNKGFGGNQETQYF.

The CDR3 loop is CASRGDSGRASNEQFF. The CDR3, as DNA: TGTGCCAGCAGGGGAGATAGCGGGAGGGCCTCCAATGAGCAGTTCTTC. The chain joins TRBV27 to TRBJ2-1; 11 nucleotides agree with TRBD2. The CDR3 has 16 amino acids. The V segment lost 6 bases and the J segment 6 bases; nucleotides outside the gene matches: 10. CDR1 is MNHEY and CDR2 is SMNVEV in the germline V gene (reference sequence).

This clone has more than one count but fewer than ten. The rearrangement joins TRBV27 to TRBJ2-2; D unclear. The CDR3 runs 14 residues. V was shortened by 7 bases and J by 1 base, with 10 bases between the two germline ends. The germline V gene encodes CDR1 MNHEY and CDR2 SMNVEV (reference sequence). The CDR3 DNA reads TGTGCCAGCAAGCTCAGGATGAACACCGGGGAGCTGTTTTTT. Encoded protein: CASKLRMNTGELFF.

J is TRBJ2-1 and V is TRBV4-1; 14 positions agree with TRBD2. CDR3 length equals 16 residues. The V segment lost 5 bases and the J segment 4 bases; nucleotides outside the gene matches: 4. Germline V gives CDR1 MGHRA, CDR2 YSYEKL. This chain's CDR3 is CASSNRLAGGYNEQFF. The CDR3 nucleotides are TGCGCCAGCAGCAATAGACTAGCGGGAGGGTACAATGAGCAGTTCTTC.

The chain recombines TRBV27 with TRBJ2-7; D is unresolved. Trimming cost V 5 bases and J 2 bases, with 7 bases left between them. From germline, CDR1 is MNHEY and CDR2 SMNVEV (reference sequence). This CDR3 has 12 amino acids. The CDR3 sequence is CASSPGAYEQYF. CDR3 nucleotides: TGTGCCAGCAGTCCCGGAGCCTACGAGCAGTACTTC.

The V call is TRBV9, the J call TRBJ2-7, with 9 positions matching TRBD1. Germline V CDR1 and CDR2: SGDLS, YYNGEE. After removal of 4 bases from V and 1 base from J, the junction contained 3 bases not matched to a gene. The CDR3 extends over 14 amino acids. CDR3 loop: CASSLGTGSYEQYF. DNA of the CDR3: TGTGCCAGCAGCCTCGGGACAGGGTCCTACGAGCAGTACTTC.

The rearrangement uses TRBV6-5 and TRBJ1-6; D might be TRBD1 (5 bases). The V and J ends lost 0 bases and 13 bases respectively, with 19 bases between them. Germline V CDR1 and CDR2: MNHEY, SVGAGI. The CDR3 length is 16 residues. The CDR3 region is CASSYSISGQGFPLHF. Here the CDR3 DNA reads TGTGCCAGCAGTTACTCGATATCCGGCCAGGGTTTCCCCCTCCACTTT.

The chain carries TRBV30 and TRBJ1-5; TRBD1 matches at 9 bases. V dropped 3 bases and J dropped 2; count of bases not matched to a gene: 8. CDR3 length: 16 residues. Germline CDR1 reads GTSNPN; CDR2 reads SVGIG (reference sequence). The CDR3 DNA sequence: TGTGCCTGGAGGGACAGGGGCCGGTCGGGCAATCAGCCCCAGCATTTT. It encodes CAWRDRGRSGNQPQHF.

The chain recombines TRBV6-5 with TRBJ1-2, with TRBD1 matching 7 bases. Trimming at V came to 4 bases and at J to 7 bases, leaving 6 bases not matched to a gene. The germline V gene has CDR1 MNHEY and CDR2 SVGAGI. The CDR3 loop spans 13 amino acids. The CDR3: CASSSRGAGGYTF. CDR3 in DNA: TGTGCCAGCAGTTCCAGGGGGGCGGGTGGCTACACCTTC.

The chain links TRBV6-6 to TRBJ2-1; TRBD2 is a possible D gene (5 bases). Germline assignment: CDR1 MNHNY and CDR2 SVGAGI (reference sequence). The CDR3 loop spans 14 amino acids. Trimming shortened V by 6 bases and J by 5 bases, and 14 bases separated the two germline ends. The CDR3 here is CASRLTSGDNEQFF. CDR3 in DNA: TGTGCCAGCAGGCTTACTAGTGGCGACAATGAGCAGTTCTTC.

This CDR3 reads CASSYLASGYYNEQFF. The CDR3 DNA sequence: TGTGCCAGCAGTTACCTAGCTAGCGGCTATTACAATGAGCAGTTCTTC. The rearrangement joins TRBV6-5 to TRBJ2-1; 7 positions agree with TRBD2. With 2 bases clipped from V and 4 bases from J, the junction kept 8 bases outside the gene matches. The CDR3 extends over 16 amino acids. CDR1 and CDR2 (germline): MNHEY, SVGAGI.

This clone has just one count. The V call is TRBV4-3, the J call TRBJ2-2, with D perhaps matching TRBD2 (6 bases). Trimming cost V 0 bases and J 5 bases, with 10 bases left between them. The germline CDR1 and CDR2 sequences are LGHNA and YSLEER. The CDR3 runs to 15 residues. CDR3 in amino acids: CASSQELARTGELFF. CDR3 sequence (DNA): TGCGCCAGCAGCCAAGAGCTAGCGCGGACCGGGGAGCTGTTTTTT.

This clone was seen just once. The rearrangement uses TRBV4-1 and TRBJ2-7, with TRBD1 identical over 8 bases. The CDR3 sequence is 15 residues long. The germline V gene encodes CDR1 MGHRA and CDR2 YSYEKL. V shed 4 bases and J 3 bases; nucleotides not matched to a gene: 8. The DNA of the CDR3 is TGCGCCAGCAGCCGAGAGGACAGGGTTGGCTACGAGCAGTACTTC. This gives the protein CASSREDRVGYEQYF.

The rearrangement uses TRBV4-3 and TRBJ2-1; the D gene is possibly TRBD2 (5 bases). The V gene lost 0 bases and the J gene lost 4 bases, with 13 bases spanning the gap. The CDR3 contains 16 residues. Germline-derived CDR1 and CDR2 are LGHNA and YSLEER. The CDR3 spells CASSQDEGEGYNEQFF. CDR3 bases: TGCGCCAGCAGCCAAGATGAGGGAGAAGGTTACAATGAGCAGTTCTTC.

The chain couples TRBV27 to TRBJ2-7, with 7 bases that match TRBD1. Germline-derived CDR1 and CDR2 are MNHEY and SMNVEV (reference sequence). The CDR3 has 16 amino acids. Trimming removed 5 bases from V and 3 bases from J; junction bases left unmatched: 13. The CDR3 sequence is CASSRDRDRGYYEQYF. CDR3 nucleotides: TGTGCCAGCAGTCGAGACCGGGACAGAGGATACTACGAGCAGTACTTC.

The J gene is TRBJ2-5, the V gene TRBV5-4, with D possibly being TRBD1 (5 bases). The CDR3 sequence is 14 residues long. Germline lookup yields CDR1 SGHNT and CDR2 YYREEE (reference sequence). The V gene lost 2 bases and the J gene lost 5 bases, with 13 bases spanning the gap. The CDR3 DNA reads TGTGCCAGCAGCTTCGACAGTTCAGGGGAGACCCAGTACTTC. Its protein is CASSFDSSGETQYF.

The genes are TRBV7-2 and TRBJ1-5; 8 positions match TRBD1. V gave up 4 bases and J gave up 8 bases; unmatched junction bases: 4. The CDR3 loop spans 13 amino acids. Germline-derived CDR1 and CDR2 are SGHTA and FQGNSA. The CDR3 loop reads CASSWDRFEPQHF. In DNA form, the CDR3 reads TGTGCCAGCAGCTGGGACAGGTTCGAGCCCCAGCATTTT. Full variable domain (remainder filled in from reference TRBV7-2 and TRBJ1-5): GAGVSQSPSNKVTEKGKDVELRCDPISGHTALYWYRQSLGQGLEFLIYFQGNSAPDKSGLPSDRFSAERTGGSVSTLTIQRTQQEDSAVYLCASSWDRFEPQHFGDGTRLSIL.

This clone appeared once. The chain recombines TRBV6-1 with TRBJ1-5; TRBD1 aligns across 9 bases. Germline V gene data show CDR1 as MNHNS and CDR2 as SASEGT. V dropped 4 bases and J dropped 2; count of bases not matched to a gene: 9. The CDR3 is 17 amino acids. CDR3 protein: CASSVTGGAGGNQPQHF. The DNA for the CDR3 is TGTGCCAGCAGTGTAACAGGGGGCGCGGGGGGCAATCAGCCCCAGCATTTT.